Listed here are 29 T cell receptor beta chains from one sample, sequenced in a study of T-cell reconstitution after alpha-beta-depleted transplantation in children. A library of TCRbeta sequences, prepared with unique molecular identifiers, was generated. TCRdb re-called the PCR reads through MiXCR, storing one row per CDR3 protein. The sample lists under 400,000 distinct CDR3 sequences, more than 20% occurring once. The sequenced sample was PBMCs, mostly from graft donor cells, obtained 180 days after TCRalphabeta/CD19-depleted stem cell transplant. All receptors come from a male patient under 18 who had a stem cell transplant for acute lymphoblastic leukemia, so the T cells may come from the graft donor.

V gene TRBV12-3 or TRBV12-4 combines with J gene TRBJ1-1; D gene unclear. Trimming left V 2 bases short and J 3 bases short, with 10 bases between. The CDR3 loop spans 14 amino acids. The CDR3 DNA follows: TGTGCCAGCAGTTTAAAGGCCCCAGACACTGAAGCTTTCTTT. This translates into CASSLKAPDTEAFF.

This clonotype turned up a few times. J is TRBJ2-3 and V is TRBV24-1, with a possible D match to TRBD2 (6 bases). The CDR3 runs 13 residues. Per germline, CDR1 KGHDR and CDR2 SFDVKD. V was clipped by 3 bases and J by 6 bases, with 9 bases between them. The CDR3 is CATSDLARDTQYF. Written as DNA, the CDR3 is TGTGCCACCAGTGATCTAGCGAGGGATACGCAGTATTTT.

This clonotype came up a few times. The chain employs TRBV6-2 or TRBV6-3 and TRBJ2-7; D is uncertain. Trimming stripped 0 bases from V and 3 bases from J, with 9 bases between. The CDR3 runs to 14 residues. Germline CDR1 is MNHEY and CDR2 is SVGEGT. CDR3 sequence: CASSYSAAGYEQYF. The CDR3 DNA reads as TGTGCCAGCAGTTACTCGGCAGCAGGCTACGAGCAGTACTTC.

This clonotype showed up just a few times. The chain has TRBV5-1 and TRBJ2-1; D perhaps matches TRBD1 (6 bases). Germline values: CDR1 SGHRS, CDR2 YFSETQ. The germline V and J ends were trimmed by 2 bases and 8 bases, with 11 bases remaining between them. The CDR3 spans 13 residues. The CDR3, as DNA: TGCGCCAGCAGCTTTGCAGGGGCAGATGAGCAGTTCTTC. Translating it yields CASSFAGADEQFF.

This clonotype was observed many times. V is TRBV24-1 and J is TRBJ2-1; 8 bases agree with TRBD2. Germline-derived CDR1 and CDR2 are KGHDR and SFDVKD. The CDR3 is 14 amino acids. V shed 5 bases, J shed 3 bases, and the junction held 2 bases outside the gene matches. CDR3 in amino acids: CATSASGSYNEQFF. The CDR3 DNA sequence: TGTGCCACCAGTGCAAGCGGGAGCTACAATGAGCAGTTCTTC.

The chain couples TRBV7-9 to TRBJ1-5, with D possibly TRBD1 on 6 matching bases. The ends were cut back, 5 bases at V and 4 bases at J, with 15 bases in the middle. CDR3 length: 15 amino acids. The germline V gene has CDR1 SEHNR and CDR2 FQNEAQ (reference sequence). As DNA, the CDR3 is TGTGCCAGCAGCCAGGGGCCGGGCTTGAATCAGCCCCAGCATTTT. Translated: CASSQGPGLNQPQHF.

Only a few counts were recorded for this clonotype. Written as DNA, the CDR3 is TGTGCCAGTAGCCCGAGGGTACGATTACCTGAAGCTTTCTTT. Translation: CASSPRVRLPEAFF. V is TRBV19 and J is TRBJ1-1, with no clear D. The V and J ends lost 6 bases and 6 bases respectively, with 17 bases between them. This CDR3 region has 14 residues. CDR1 and CDR2 (germline): LNHDA, SQIVND (reference sequence).

In its sample, this clonotype was seen a few times. This chain connects TRBV29-1 to TRBJ2-7; D is ambiguous. This CDR3 comprises 13 residues. With 4 bases removed from V and 2 bases from J, the gap between germline ends came to 12 bases. CDR1 and CDR2 (germline): SQVTM, ANQGSEA. CDR3 sequence reads: CSVALKLAYEQYF. The CDR3 nucleotides read TGCAGCGTTGCTCTCAAGTTAGCCTACGAGCAGTACTTC.

The J gene is TRBJ2-5, the V gene TRBV24-1; 8 bases match TRBD2. CDR1 is KGHDR and CDR2 is SFDVKD in the germline V gene. Unmatched junction bases numbered 5, after V lost 2 bases and J lost 4 bases. The CDR3 has 15 residues. This CDR3 is CATSDSSGSRETQYF. For the CDR3, the DNA is TGTGCCACCAGTGATTCAAGCGGGAGCCGAGAGACCCAGTACTTC.

This CDR3 reads CASSYSGTGRTRNEKLFF. The DNA of the CDR3 is TGTGCCAGCAGTTACTCAGGGACAGGGAGAACCCGTAATGAAAAACTGTTTTTT. This rearrangement joins TRBV6-5 to TRBJ1-4; the match to TRBD1 covers 9 bases. Germline trimming cut 0 bases from V and 4 bases from J; bases unmatched to any gene: 9. Germline values: CDR1 MNHEY, CDR2 SVGAGI. This CDR3 spans 18 amino acids.

This rearrangement joins TRBV12-3 or TRBV12-4 to TRBJ1-1; perhaps TRBD1 as D (5 bases). The CDR3 loop spans 14 amino acids. V lost 6 bases, J lost 3 bases, and 14 bases lay in between. CDR3: CASSPDGGYTEAFF. DNA of the CDR3: TGTGCCAGCAGCCCTGACGGGGGTTACACTGAAGCTTTCTTT.

The rearrangement joins TRBV5-1 to TRBJ1-2; D gene unclear. Looked up from germline, CDR1 is SGHRS and CDR2 is YFSETQ. This CDR3 spans 15 amino acids. With 0 bases removed from V and 4 bases from J, the gap between germline ends came to 13 bases. The CDR3 loop is CASSLGVTGVYGYTF. CDR3 nucleotides: TGCGCCAGCAGCTTGGGGGTGACTGGAGTCTATGGCTACACCTTC.

The gene calls are TRBV20-1 and TRBJ2-1; 7 positions agree with TRBD2. The CDR3 contains 14 residues. CDR1 DFQATT and CDR2 SNEGSKA come from the germline V gene (reference sequence). The J segment lost 7 bases and the V segment lost 2 bases, leaving 8 bases of the junction unmatched. The CDR3 bases are TGCAGTGCTAGACCTCTAGCGGTTCTTAATGAGCAGTTCTTC. It specifies CSARPLAVLNEQFF.

The sample holds a few counts of this clonotype. The chain joins TRBV7-6 to TRBJ2-1; 12 bases agree with TRBD2. The V gene's germline CDR1 is SGHVS and CDR2 FNYEAQ. V was pared by 5 bases and J by 7 bases, with 9 bases of the junction left unmatched. The CDR3 totals 16 residues. The chain's CDR3 is CASSLLPSGRGNEQFF. The DNA for the CDR3 is TGTGCCAGCAGCCTCCTCCCTAGCGGGAGGGGAAATGAGCAGTTCTTC.

Of note for this clonotype: One end of the junction does not line up with germline, which may come from a read error. V usage is TRBV5-1 and J usage is TRBJ2-5; D possibly corresponds to TRBD2 (6 bases). This CDR3 is built from 14 residues. Germline V CDR1 and CDR2: SGHRS, YFSETQ. This chain's CDR3 is CTSSLEGHGETQYF. The DNA for the CDR3 is TGCACCAGCAGCTTGGAGGGCCATGGGGAGACCCAGTACTTC. Filled out from reference TRBV5-1 and TRBJ2-5, the complete variable domain reads KAGVTQTPRYLIKTRGQQVTLSCSPISGHRSVSWYQQTPGQGLQFLFEYFSETQRNKGNFPGRFSGRQFSNSRSEMNVSTLELGDSALYLCTSSLEGHGETQYFGPGTRLLVL.

This clonotype turned up a few times. This chain connects TRBV7-6 to TRBJ2-5, with 7 bases fitting TRBD2. The length of the CDR3 is 13 residues. Trimming took 5 bases from V and 7 from J; bases not matched to a gene: 7. Looked up from germline, CDR1 is SGHVS and CDR2 is FNYEAQ. The CDR3 protein is CASSPWIAGTQYF. DNA of the CDR3: TGTGCCAGCAGCCCGTGGATAGCGGGGACCCAGTACTTC.

The V and J genes are TRBV28 and TRBJ2-4; TRBD1 or TRBD2 may be the D gene (5 bases each). The V gene lost 6 bases and the J gene lost 4 bases, with 13 bases spanning the gap. The CDR3 extends over 14 amino acids. In germline, CDR1 is MDHEN, CDR2 SYDVKM. The CDR3, as DNA: TGTGCCAGCAGGGGGGTGACCGGAAAAAACATTCAGTACTTC. Amino acids: CASRGVTGKNIQYF.

The sample holds a few counts of this clonotype. The chain combines TRBV7-2 with TRBJ2-7; D is tentatively TRBD1 or TRBD2 (5 bases each). This CDR3 comprises 16 residues. Germline V CDR1 and CDR2: SGHTA, FQGNSA. Between the trimmed V and J ends, which lost 0 bases and 2 bases, there was a span of 14 bases. The DNA for the CDR3 is TGTGCCAGCAGCTTAGCGTGGGACGCTCTTGCCTACGAGCAGTACTTC. This encodes CASSLAWDALAYEQYF. Using reference TRBV7-2 and TRBJ2-7 for the parts outside the CDR3, the full variable domain is GAGVSQSPSNKVTEKGKDVELRCDPISGHTALYWYRQSLGQGLEFLIYFQGNSAPDKSGLPSDRFSAERTGGSVSTLTIQRTQQEDSAVYLCASSLAWDALAYEQYFGPGTRLTVT.

Only a few counts were recorded for this clonotype. The chain uses TRBV7-9 and TRBJ2-5, with no clear D. This CDR3 has 14 amino acids. The germline V gene has CDR1 SEHNR and CDR2 FQNEAQ (reference sequence). V was pared by 5 bases and J by 5 bases, with 15 bases between. The CDR3 coding sequence is TGTGCCAGCAGCCCGCAATACAACCGGGAGACCCAGTACTTC. Its translation: CASSPQYNRETQYF.

The CDR3 DNA sequence: TGTGCCACCAGCAGAGGGTCAGGGGGATTGGAGGTCCTGACTTTC. Encoded protein: CATSRGSGGLEVLTF. The V call is TRBV15, the J call TRBJ2-6; 7 bases fit TRBD1. Trimming removed 1 base from V and 13 bases from J; junction bases left unmatched: 10. The germline V gene encodes CDR1 LNHNV and CDR2 YYDKDF (reference sequence). The CDR3 contains 15 residues.

This clonotype was picked up many times. The chain joins TRBV4-1 to TRBJ2-1; a possible D gene is TRBD2 (6 bases). The CDR3 totals 15 residues. Germline-derived CDR1 and CDR2 are MGHRA and YSYEKL. The germline V and J ends were trimmed by 3 bases and 7 bases, with 16 bases remaining between them. CDR3 loop: CASSHEPGLANEQFF. CDR3 nucleotide sequence: TGCGCCAGCAGCCACGAACCGGGACTGGCTAATGAGCAGTTCTTC.

The V call is TRBV20-1, the J call TRBJ1-4; no firm D call. V was cut by 6 bases and J by 5 bases, with 7 bases left in between. The CDR3 runs 11 residues. The germline CDR1 and CDR2 sequences are DFQATT and SNEGSKA (reference sequence). The CDR3 DNA reads as TGCAGTGCCAACAGCAATGAAAAACTGTTTTTT. Its protein is CSANSNEKLFF.

This clonotype was counted a few times. This chain joins TRBV4-1 and TRBJ2-7; D may be TRBD2 (6 bases). V was trimmed by 5 bases and J by 4 bases, leaving 18 bases between them. The CDR3 covers 15 residues. CDR1 MGHRA and CDR2 YSYEKL come from the germline V gene. The CDR3 DNA reads as TGCGCCAGCAGCTCGCTTAGCGGAGCCAGATACGAGCAGTACTTC. Its translation: CASSSLSGARYEQYF.

In its sample, this clonotype was seen a few times. At one end the junction does not follow the germline gene, possibly because of a read error. The V and J genes are TRBV12-3 or TRBV12-4 and TRBJ2-2, with 9 nucleotides matching TRBD1. The CDR3 spans 16 residues. In nucleotides, the CDR3 is TGTGCCAGCATTTTACACGGGACAGGGATCACCGGGGAGCTGTTTTTT. Protein: CASILHGTGITGELFF.

The sample holds a few counts of this clonotype. The rearrangement joins TRBV4-1 to TRBJ1-4, with D unresolved. Germline V gene data show CDR1 as MGHRA and CDR2 as YSYEKL. This CDR3 spans 15 amino acids. Trimming shortened V by 4 bases and J by 1 base, and 10 bases separated the two germline ends. The DNA of the CDR3 is TGCGCCAGCAGCCTCCGACATATAACTAATGAAAAACTGTTTTTT. It specifies CASSLRHITNEKLFF.

This clonotype has more than one count but fewer than ten. This sequence joins TRBV29-1 and TRBJ2-7; 11 nucleotides line up with TRBD2. This CDR3 is 14 amino acids long. The V gene's germline CDR1 is SQVTM and CDR2 ANQGSEA. The ends lost 6 bases at V and 2 bases at J; junction bases unmatched: 6. The CDR3, as DNA: TGCAGCGTGGTTAGCGGGAGGGCCCCCTACGAGCAGTACTTC. Its translation is CSVVSGRAPYEQYF.

V and J are TRBV27 and TRBJ2-7; 12 bases are shared with TRBD2. The germline V gene has CDR1 MNHEY and CDR2 SMNVEV (reference sequence). The CDR3 has 17 amino acids. The ends lost 4 bases at V and 6 bases at J; junction bases unmatched: 13. The CDR3 is CASSSWLAGGRVGEQYF. DNA of the CDR3: TGTGCCAGCAGTTCTTGGCTAGCGGGAGGGAGAGTCGGCGAGCAGTACTTC.

This clonotype was found a few times. The chain links TRBV10-3 to TRBJ2-5; no clear D. Germline CDR1 is ENHRY and CDR2 is SYGVKD. This CDR3 has 9 residues. Trimming left V 11 bases short and J 5 bases short, with 6 bases between. CDR3 region: CALVETQYF. The CDR3 DNA reads TGTGCCCTCGTGGAGACCCAGTACTTC.

This clonotype was observed a few times. The chain employs TRBV20-1 and TRBJ2-2; 11 positions match TRBD1. Germline CDR1 DFQATT, CDR2 SNEGSKA (reference sequence). V shed 3 bases, J shed 4 bases, and the junction held 4 bases outside the gene matches. The CDR3 extends over 15 amino acids. The DNA for the CDR3 is TGCAGTGCTAGGGGACAGGGGGGGGTCACCGGGGAGCTGTTTTTT. This codes for CSARGQGGVTGELFF.